Each of the 32 T cell receptor beta chains below was sequenced from the same sample in a study of control samples from healthy donors and cancer patients. Repertoires were generated with immunoSEQ multiplex PCR, while TCRdb's copy carries only in-frame clones and drops some. The sample consists of around 130,000 clones, roughly 84% of them appearing once. Sequences were obtained from blood. The source is a man between 45 and 60 years old in good health.

The chain uses TRBV21-1 and TRBJ2-3; the D call in the table, TRBD2, was not verified against the DNA. TRBV21-1 is reported as a pseudogene. CDR3 length: 22 residues. The CDR3 spells CASSKEGVLEGLIWTGTDTQYF. CDR3 nucleotides: TGTGCCAGCAGCAAAGAAGGCGTCTTAGAAGGGTTGATATGGACTGGGACAGATACGCAGTATTTT.

The rearrangement links TRBV27 to TRBJ1-4; D unclear. Trimming pared 6 bases from V and 8 bases from J, leaving 31 bases between. The CDR3 consists of 19 residues. CDR1 is MNHEY and CDR2 is SMNVEV in the germline V gene (reference sequence). The DNA of the CDR3 is TGTGCCAGCAGCTCCTTAGATAGATTTACCATAGTGGCCACCGAAAAACTGTTTTTT. Its translation: CASSSLDRFTIVATEKLFF.

This chain connects TRBV5-8 to TRBJ2-1; 12 bases map to TRBD2. Trimming cost V 4 bases and J 6 bases; bases outside gene matches: 5. The V gene's germline CDR1 is SGHTS and CDR2 YDEGEE. The CDR3 is 15 amino acids. The CDR3 loop reads CASSRGLAGLNEQFF. As DNA, the CDR3 is TGTGCCAGCAGCCGGGGACTAGCGGGCCTCAATGAGCAGTTCTTC.

The chain recombines TRBV7-2 with TRBJ2-5; the match to TRBD1 covers 10 bases. The V gene's germline CDR1 is SGHTA and CDR2 FQGNSA. This CDR3 is 15 amino acids long. Germline trimming cut 3 bases from V and 5 bases from J; bases unmatched to any gene: 6. The CDR3 reads CASSFYSGQGETQYF. The CDR3, as DNA: TGTGCCAGCAGCTTTTATTCGGGACAGGGGGAGACCCAGTACTTC.

This chain uses TRBV29-1 with TRBJ1-2; D is uncertain. CDR1 and CDR2 (germline): SQVTM, ANQGSEA. The germline V and J ends were trimmed by 3 bases and 4 bases, with 12 bases remaining between them. This CDR3 has 13 amino acids. CDR3 bases: TGCAGCGTTGAGTTTTTGGACTTCTATGGCTACACCTTC. It codes for CSVEFLDFYGYTF. Based on the CDR3 plus reference TRBV29-1 and TRBJ1-2, the full variable domain is SAVISQKPSRDICQRGTSLTIQCQVDSQVTMMFWYRQQPGQSLTLIATANQGSEATYESGFVIDKFPISRPNLTFSTLTVSNMSPEDSSIYLCSVEFLDFYGYTFGSGTRLTVV.

This clone was recorded once. The CDR3 spells CASSLGLAGAYTDTQYF. DNA for the CDR3: TGTGCCAGCAGCTTGGGACTAGCGGGGGCTTACACAGATACGCAGTATTTT. V usage is TRBV7-3 and J usage is TRBJ2-3; 14 positions match TRBD2. The germline V gene has CDR1 SGHTA and CDR2 FQGTGA. The CDR3 sequence is 17 residues long. V gave up 3 bases and J gave up 2 bases; unmatched junction bases: 4.

V is TRBV10-2 and J is TRBJ2-7, with D possibly matching TRBD2 (5 bases). Germline CDR1 reads WSHSY; CDR2 reads SAAADI. The V gene lost 5 bases and the J gene lost 3 bases, with 14 bases spanning the gap. The CDR3 contains 14 residues. CDR3 loop: CASSRKGDFYEQYF. In DNA, the CDR3 is TGCGCCAGCAGTCGTAAGGGAGATTTCTACGAGCAGTACTTC.

V is TRBV19 and J is TRBJ2-3, with D tentatively TRBD2 (5 bases). CDR1 is LNHDA, CDR2 SQIVND, per germline (reference sequence). The CDR3 has 16 amino acids. The V end lost 5 bases, the J end lost 1 base, and 16 bases lay between the germline ends. The CDR3 DNA sequence: TGTGCCAGTAGTCCCCAGAGGGAGTCCGGCACAGATACGCAGTATTTT. Protein sequence: CASSPQRESGTDTQYF.

V usage is TRBV27 and J usage is TRBJ1-2; D not resolved. With 2 bases removed from V and 2 bases from J, the gap between germline ends came to 9 bases. CDR1 and CDR2 (germline): MNHEY, SMNVEV (reference sequence). The CDR3 length is 14 residues. CDR3 in DNA: TGTGCCAGCAGTTTAGACGCCTACAACTATGGCTACACCTTC. Its translation is CASSLDAYNYGYTF.

V gene TRBV5-1 combines with J gene TRBJ2-5, with 7 bases that match TRBD1. V was pared by 0 bases and J by 5 bases, with 4 bases of the junction left unmatched. The CDR3 loop spans 14 amino acids. Looked up from germline, CDR1 is SGHRS and CDR2 is YFSETQ. CDR3 sequence reads: CASSLGQGPETQYF. The CDR3 DNA reads as TGCGCCAGCAGCTTGGGACAGGGTCCCGAGACCCAGTACTTC.

V usage is TRBV5-1 and J usage is TRBJ2-3; D may be TRBD2 (6 bases). Germline loops: CDR1 SGHRS, CDR2 YFSETQ. This CDR3 is 16 amino acids long. V dropped 7 bases and J dropped 0 bases, with 18 bases sitting between them. The CDR3 coding sequence is TGCGCCAGCGGCCCCGGGACTTCTCAAAGCACAGATACGCAGTATTTT. This encodes CASGPGTSQSTDTQYF. The variable domain in full, with the rest retrieved from reference TRBV5-1 and TRBJ2-3, is KAGVTQTPRYLIKTRGQQVTLSCSPISGHRSVSWYQQTPGQGLQFLFEYFSETQRNKGNFPGRFSGRQFSNSRSEMNVSTLELGDSALYLCASGPGTSQSTDTQYFGPGTRLTVL.

This clone occurred a few times. The chain couples TRBV28 to TRBJ2-5; D perhaps matches TRBD2 (7 bases). This CDR3 spans 15 amino acids. The V gene's germline CDR1 is MDHEN and CDR2 SYDVKM. Trimming pared 6 bases from V and 4 bases from J, leaving 18 bases between. CDR3: CASRLMGGGLETQYF. CDR3 in DNA: TGTGCCAGCAGGCTGATGGGGGGGGGCCTAGAGACCCAGTACTTC.

This clone was counted once. The chain employs TRBV19 and TRBJ2-3, with 8 positions matching TRBD2. Trimming at V came to 7 bases and at J to 0 bases, leaving 3 bases not matched to a gene. This CDR3 comprises 14 residues. The germline V gene has CDR1 LNHDA and CDR2 SQIVND (reference sequence). The CDR3 loop reads CASTLAESTDTQYF. The CDR3 nucleotides are TGTGCCAGTACACTAGCGGAAAGCACAGATACGCAGTATTTT. Full variable domain (rest looked up from reference TRBV19 and TRBJ2-3): DGGITQSPKYLFRKEGQNVTLSCEQNLNHDAMYWYRQDPGQGLRLIYYSQIVNDFQKGDIAEGYSVSREKKESFPLTVTSAQKNPTAFYLCASTLAESTDTQYFGPGTRLTVL.

The chain uses TRBV24-1 and TRBJ2-4; D perhaps matches TRBD2 (6 bases). The V gene's germline CDR1 is KGHDR and CDR2 SFDVKD. The CDR3 is made up of 16 amino acids. V was trimmed by 6 bases and J by 3 bases, leaving 17 bases between them. The DNA for the CDR3 is TGTGCCACCAGTCCCTCGGAGGGTAGGGTCAAAAACATTCAGTACTTC. It translates to CATSPSEGRVKNIQYF.

As DNA, the CDR3 is TGTGCCAGCTCGGGGGGGATGACCAATCAGCCCCAGCATTTT. Amino acids: CASSGGMTNQPQHF. The chain carries TRBV18 and TRBJ1-5; weak D call: TRBD1 (5 bases). Germline lookup yields CDR1 KGHSH and CDR2 LQKENI. Between the trimmed V and J ends, which lost 6 bases and 3 bases, there was a span of 12 bases. The CDR3 contains 14 residues.

V is TRBV5-6 and J is TRBJ1-2; 7 bases agree with TRBD1. The CDR3 has 13 residues. Germline values: CDR1 SGHDT, CDR2 YYEEEE. J lost 6 bases, V lost 2 bases, and 4 bases had no gene match. The CDR3 nucleotides are TGTGCCAGCAGCTTTCAGCAGGGGGATGGCTACACCTTC. It specifies CASSFQQGDGYTF.

The chain has TRBV10-1 and TRBJ2-5; 7 bases line up with TRBD2. CDR3 length: 14 amino acids. Germline V CDR1 and CDR2: WNHNN, SYGVQD (reference sequence). Unmatched junction bases numbered 12, after V lost 10 bases and J lost 4 bases. The CDR3 region is CATSPGGSAETQYF. The CDR3 bases are TGCGCCACCTCTCCGGGGGGTTCGGCAGAGACCCAGTACTTC.

The V and J genes are TRBV20-1 and TRBJ1-2; D may be TRBD1 (5 bases). This CDR3 spans 13 amino acids. Trimming shortened V by 3 bases and J by 4 bases, and 12 bases separated the two germline ends. Germline V gene sequence: CDR1 DFQATT, CDR2 SNEGSKA (reference sequence). CDR3 nucleotides: TGCAGTGCTAGTCCCAGGGCGATCTATGGCTACACCTTC. Translating gives CSASPRAIYGYTF.

The V call is TRBV19, the J call TRBJ2-5; possible D gene TRBD1, 5 bases. The germline V gene has CDR1 LNHDA and CDR2 SQIVND (reference sequence). Deletions cut 4 bases from V and 1 base from J, with 13 bases between. CDR3 length equals 15 residues. CDR3 region: CASSSLVGAQETQYF. In DNA, the CDR3 is TGTGCCAGTAGTAGCCTGGTAGGGGCCCAAGAGACCCAGTACTTC.

The CDR3: CASSLGSIYEQYF. As DNA, the CDR3 is TGTGCCAGCAGCTTAGGTTCCATCTACGAGCAGTACTTC. The V and J genes are TRBV7-9 and TRBJ2-7; D not certain. With 1 base removed from V and 3 bases from J, the gap between germline ends came to 7 bases. The CDR3 spans 13 residues. Germline loops: CDR1 SEHNR, CDR2 FQNEAQ (reference sequence).

CDR3 DNA sequence: TGTGCCAGCAGCCAGGGGACAGGGCCTGCGCCCCTCCACTTT. Residues: CASSQGTGPAPLHF. The J gene is TRBJ1-6, the V gene TRBV3-1 (or the pseudogene TRBV3-2), with 9 bases identical to TRBD1. CDR1 is LGHDT, CDR2 YNNKEL, per germline (reference sequence). Trimming took 3 bases from V and 13 from J; bases not matched to a gene: 7. This CDR3 is 14 amino acids long.

This CDR3 is CAWSPGQGAYEQYF. CDR3 nucleotide sequence: TGTGCCTGGAGCCCGGGACAGGGGGCGTACGAGCAGTACTTC. The J gene is TRBJ2-7, the V gene TRBV30; 12 bases line up with TRBD1. CDR1 is GTSNPN, CDR2 SVGIG, per germline (reference sequence). With V trimmed by 3 bases and J by 4 bases, 4 bases remained unmatched. The CDR3 extends over 14 amino acids.

The CDR3 DNA reads as TGTGCCAGCAGCTCGCCCCCAGGGGGAGGCCACGAGCAGTACTTC. It specifies CASSSPPGGGHEQYF. This chain connects TRBV7-8 to TRBJ2-7; maybe TRBD1 (7 bases). CDR1 and CDR2 from the germline V gene are SGHVS and FQNEAQ. CDR3 size: 15 residues. V was cut by 4 bases and J by 5 bases, with 18 bases left in between.

The chain has TRBV3-1 (or the pseudogene TRBV3-2) and TRBJ1-2, with D possibly being TRBD1 (5 bases). CDR3 length: 15 amino acids. V lost 3 bases, J lost 4 bases, and 15 bases lay in between. Germline assignment: CDR1 LGHDT and CDR2 YNNKEL (reference sequence). The chain's CDR3 is CASSHEIGTGYGYTF. CDR3 DNA: TGTGCCAGCAGCCATGAGATCGGGACGGGCTATGGCTACACCTTC.

The genes are TRBV29-1 and TRBJ2-1; 7 nucleotides match TRBD2. CDR1 and CDR2 from the germline V gene are SQVTM and ANQGSEA. CDR3 length equals 13 residues. V shed 3 bases and J 4 bases; nucleotides not matched to a gene: 3. The CDR3 sequence is CSVDGEGYNEQFF. DNA for the CDR3: TGCAGCGTTGACGGGGAGGGGTACAATGAGCAGTTCTTC.

CDR3 nucleotide sequence: TGTGCCAGCAGCGACGCAGGGGTCTCCTACGAGCAGTACTTC. This gives the protein CASSDAGVSYEQYF. The V and J genes are TRBV6-2 or TRBV6-3 and TRBJ2-7; D might be TRBD1 (6 bases). Between the trimmed V and J ends, which lost 6 bases and 0 bases, there was a span of 12 bases. The CDR3 consists of 14 residues. From germline, CDR1 is MNHEY and CDR2 SVGEGT.

This chain's CDR3 is CASSYSVRSFEKLFF. CDR3 nucleotides: TGTGCCAGCAGTTACTCAGTCAGAAGCTTTGAAAAACTGTTTTTT. The chain links TRBV6-5 to TRBJ1-4; D is undetermined. The length of the CDR3 is 15 residues. Looked up from germline, CDR1 is MNHEY and CDR2 is SVGAGI. V lost 0 bases to trimming and J lost 7 bases, with 12 bases between them.

The chain carries TRBV27 and TRBJ2-7; 10 bases fit TRBD1. The germline CDR1 and CDR2 sequences are MNHEY and SMNVEV (reference sequence). With V trimmed by 5 bases and J by 5 bases, 12 bases remained unmatched. The CDR3 runs to 16 residues. CDR3 sequence (DNA): TGTGCCAGCAGTACGCCTTCGGGACAGGGGAATGACGAGCAGTACTTC. It yields the protein CASSTPSGQGNDEQYF.

The V call is TRBV28, the J call TRBJ1-6; 9 bases fit TRBD1. With 2 bases clipped from V and 8 bases from J, the junction kept 7 bases outside the gene matches. The CDR3 consists of 16 residues. In germline, CDR1 is MDHEN, CDR2 SYDVKM. In nucleotides, the CDR3 is TGTGCCAGCAGTTTAACGGGGTGGACAGGGGATTCACCCCTCCACTTT. The encoded protein is CASSLTGWTGDSPLHF.

This sequence joins TRBV24-1 and TRBJ2-5; 8 positions match TRBD1. CDR3 length: 16 residues. J lost 4 bases, V lost 2 bases, and 8 bases had no gene match. The germline V gene encodes CDR1 KGHDR and CDR2 SFDVKD. The CDR3 sequence: CATSDYSTGVGETQYF. The CDR3 region has the DNA TGTGCCACCAGTGATTATTCGACAGGGGTCGGAGAGACCCAGTACTTC.

CDR3 sequence reads: CASSVVGGGDGELFF. The CDR3 coding sequence is TGTGCCAGCAGCGTAGTCGGGGGAGGCGACGGGGAGCTGTTTTTT. The chain combines TRBV9 with TRBJ2-2; TRBD2 might be the D (6 bases). Germline loops: CDR1 SGDLS, CDR2 YYNGEE. CDR3 length: 15 residues. Trimming cost V 0 bases and J 7 bases, with 13 bases left between them.

V gene TRBV19 combines with J gene TRBJ1-2; no firm D call. Trimming cost V 5 bases and J 3 bases, with 13 bases left between them. The CDR3 runs 14 residues. The germline V gene encodes CDR1 LNHDA and CDR2 SQIVND (reference sequence). As DNA, the CDR3 is TGTGCCAGTAGTTTTGACTCAGCCTACTATGGCTACACCTTC. Amino acid sequence: CASSFDSAYYGYTF.